This T cell receptor (beta chain) was documented in a study of tumor-infiltrating lymphocytes in primary liver carcinoma. Study-wide context: The five patients, who were men and women, ranged in age from 30 to 69 years. Study observations and caveats: It was in tumors, not blood, that the top-250-clone fraction was significantly higher (p = 0.039).

From roughly 470 ng total RNA, TCR beta cDNA was generated with a primer in the constant region. Three nested multiplex PCR rounds, a slightly modified ARM-PCR method, built the TCR beta libraries. TRBV1-TRBV30 forward primers paired with a C-beta reverse primer drove the first two PCR rounds, ten to eleven cycles each. From the multiplex PCR reads, TCRdb called clonotypes with MiXCR, one entry per CDR3 protein. The sample yields more than 50,000 distinct CDR3 sequences, about 70% seen once. This clonotype was seen many times. Antigen: not known. Between about 20 and 30 mg of unsorted bulk tissue served as the source from which RNA and DNA were co-extracted. This CDR3 has 14 amino acids. Unmatched junction bases numbered 6, after V lost 6 bases and J lost 5 bases. Germline V gene data show CDR1 as MDHEN and CDR2 as SYDVKM.

The sequenced sample consisted of liver tumor tissue from sampling region 2. Subset described: tumor region T2, inferior pole. The receptor's source is a man in his forties or fifties with primary liver carcinoma and hepatitis B virus infection. The V gene is TRBV28, the J gene TRBJ1-4, with 7 bases lining up with TRBD1. CDR3 residues: CASRRDSRNEKLFF. Written as DNA, the CDR3 is TGTGCCAGCAGACGGGACAGTCGAAATGAAAAACTGTTTTTT. The whole variable domain, remainder taken from reference TRBV28 and TRBJ1-4, is DVKVTQSSRYLVKRTGEKVFLECVQDMDHENMFWYRQDPGLGLRLIYFSYDVKMKEKGDIPEGYSVSREKKERFSLILESASTNQTSMYLCASRRDSRNEKLFFGSGTQLSVL.